This TCR beta chain is drawn from a study of blood T cell repertoires in COVID-19 (dated by TCRdb to about 2020). For the study in its entirety: Collaborator samples came from the United States, Italy and Spain and covered acute and convalescent phases of COVID-19. The dataset comprised deeply sampled blood TCRbeta repertoires from subjects exposed to, actively infected with, or recovered from COVID-19. The prospective study material was composed of cDNA or gDNA derived from T cells, B-cell-depleted T cells, or PBMCs. A freely available public database, intended as a resource for researchers studying the immune response to SARS-CoV-2, is where the repertoires were released. Samples came from the ongoing ImmuneRACE study (first 160 participants) plus 1,254 subjects from 6 global collaborators. The sample metadata nearly always contained a de-identified subject ID, COVID-19 status, age in years and sex. HLA class I and class II types, where available, came from metadata supplied by the sample provider rather than from assay-based typing.

TCRbeta CDR3 regions were amplified from genomic DNA by means of the immunoSEQ Assay, a bias-controlled multiplex PCR. In the source study's methods: The number of nucleated cells in each sample was estimated from the amplification of reference gene primers within the assay. To quantify the absolute abundance of each unique TCRbeta CDR3 rearrangement, sequence reads were collapsed and filtered. For each sample, productive Simpson clonality was calculated by taking the square root of Simpson's diversity index across productive rearrangements. TCRdb provides this immuneACCESS table in a form limited to in-frame rearrangements. Some clones are lacking; in checked studies, under half of them reflect an unresolved V gene, and why the rest are absent is not known. The V and J calls and clone size come from that table; D and trimming were worked out from the DNA. The table for this sample lists roughly 29,000 clones; 89% of them were counted only once. The ten most abundant clones make up 3.5% of the sample.

Beyond this particular receptor, the publication reports: How much clinical and demographic metadata was included differed by source and by participant, and the metadata was provided uncurated.

The cysteine opens and the phenylalanine closes a CDR3 of 14 amino acids. Left in the record is the CDR3 DNA by itself, 42 bases read in frame from the first base. Trimming takes 5 bases off V and 0 bases off J; junction bases not matched to a gene: 0. The germline V gene encodes CDR1 SEHNR and CDR2 FQNEAQ (reference sequence). Whole blood was collected in K2EDTA tubes by collaborating institutions according to the institutions' own protocols. For TCRbeta analysis, collaborators shipped samples as frozen whole blood, isolated PBMCs, or DNA extracted from either of those sample types. Comments on this clone: This clone's antigen is unknown. No base-level quality is on record; no much larger clone is a single base apart.

The TCR sequence derives from a human donor in a cohort sampled during active COVID-19. The chain uses TRBV7-9 and TRBJ2-3; 9 central bases correspond to TRBD1. Sequencing was carried out using peripheral blood. Read as DNA, the sequence is TGTGCCAGCAGCGGACAGGGGAGCACAGATACGCAGTATTTT. Its translation is CASSGQGSTDTQYF. Outside the CDR3, residues come from the reference TRBV7-9 and TRBJ2-3 proteins, so the full variable domain is: DTGVSQNPRHKITKRGQNVTFRCDPISEHNRLYWYRQTLGQGPEFLTYFQNEAQLEKSRLLSDRFSAERPKGSFSTLEIQRTEQGDSAMYLCASSGQGSTDTQYFGPGTRLTVL.